The 14 T cell receptor beta chains listed next were all sequenced from one sample in a study of blood T cell repertoires in COVID-19. This table comes from immunoSEQ multiplex PCR, and its TCRdb copy is limited to in-frame clones, with some not included. The profile shows hundreds of thousands of clones, nearly 90% of them singletons. The specimen sequenced was peripheral blood. The receptors were sampled from a woman between 18 and 29 years old who had recovered from COVID-19.

The gene calls are TRBV7-2 and TRBJ2-7, with D maybe TRBD1 (5 bases). The V end lost 7 bases, the J end lost 3 bases, and 22 bases lay between the germline ends. This CDR3 has 16 amino acids. The germline V gene has CDR1 SGHTA and CDR2 FQGNSA. CDR3 amino acids: CASTDQGLFGSYEQYF. CDR3 bases: TGTGCCAGCACGGATCAGGGTTTGTTTGGAAGCTACGAGCAGTACTTC.

The chain recombines TRBV5-4 with TRBJ1-6; D might be TRBD1 (6 bases). Germline assignment: CDR1 SGHNT and CDR2 YYREEE (reference sequence). This CDR3 is built from 16 residues. Between the trimmed V and J ends, which lost 3 bases and 6 bases, there was a span of 16 bases. The CDR3 sequence: CASSSLRDISNSPLHF. The CDR3 nucleotides read TGTGCCAGCAGCTCGCTCCGGGACATAAGTAATTCACCCCTCCACTTT.

The chain joins TRBV9 to TRBJ2-2; TRBD2 matches 9 bases. The CDR3 has 17 residues. V gave up 2 bases and J gave up 2 bases; unmatched junction bases: 7. CDR1 SGDLS and CDR2 YYNGEE come from the germline V gene. The CDR3 loop is CASSVSSGRPNTGELFF. The CDR3 DNA follows: TGTGCCAGCAGCGTGTCCAGCGGGAGGCCTAACACCGGGGAGCTGTTTTTT.

This clone was seen just once. This chain joins TRBV30 and TRBJ2-5; 8 bases fit TRBD1. The length of the CDR3 is 13 residues. Germline CDR1 is GTSNPN and CDR2 is SVGIG (reference sequence). J lost 4 bases, V lost 3 bases, and 4 bases had no gene match. CDR3 amino acids: CAWRGQGVETQYF. The CDR3 DNA follows: TGTGCCTGGAGAGGACAGGGAGTAGAGACCCAGTACTTC.

The chain has TRBV6-2 or TRBV6-3 and TRBJ1-6, with D uncertain. CDR3 length equals 12 residues. Germline V gives CDR1 MNHEY, CDR2 SVGEGT. V was cut by 4 bases and J by 8 bases, with 6 bases left in between. This chain's CDR3 is CASSLTYSPLHF. CDR3 in DNA: TGTGCCAGCAGTTTGACATATTCACCCCTCCACTTT.

The chain employs TRBV15 and TRBJ1-5; 7 bases are shared with TRBD1. Germline CDR1 and CDR2: LNHNV and YYDKDF (reference sequence). V trimming: 2 bases; J trimming: 4 bases; junction bases outside the gene matches: 2. The CDR3 consists of 14 residues. The CDR3 sequence is CATSRQTGNQPQHF. The CDR3 DNA reads as TGTGCCACCAGCAGACAGACAGGGAATCAGCCCCAGCATTTT.

The chain's CDR3 is CSVDTSSYNEQFF. The CDR3 DNA reads as TGCAGCGTTGATACTAGCTCCTACAATGAGCAGTTCTTC. The V and J genes are TRBV29-1 and TRBJ2-1; perhaps TRBD2 as D (5 bases). Germline V gives CDR1 SQVTM, CDR2 ANQGSEA. The CDR3 consists of 13 residues. The V end lost 3 bases, the J end lost 0 bases, and 6 bases lay between the germline ends.

This clone has only one observation. V gene TRBV5-5 combines with J gene TRBJ2-3, with D maybe TRBD2 (6 bases). The CDR3 covers 15 residues. From germline, CDR1 is SGHKS and CDR2 YYEKEE (reference sequence). The V gene lost 1 base and the J gene lost 5 bases, with 14 bases spanning the gap. The chain's CDR3 is CASSLWAGTGDTQYF. The CDR3 nucleotides read TGTGCCAGCAGCTTGTGGGCGGGAACCGGAGATACGCAGTATTTT. The full variable domain, completed using reference TRBV5-5 and TRBJ2-3, is DAGVTQSPTHLIKTRGQQVTLRCSPISGHKSVSWYQQVLGQGPQFIFQYYEKEERGRGNFPDRFSARQFPNYSSELNVNALLLGDSALYLCASSLWAGTGDTQYFGPGTRLTVL.

The chain employs TRBV19 and TRBJ2-7; TRBD2 agrees at 7 bases. Germline V CDR1 and CDR2: LNHDA, SQIVND (reference sequence). The CDR3 extends over 15 amino acids. The junction had 9 bases not matched to a gene; V was cut back by 3 bases and J by 4 bases. The CDR3 here is CASSIWGAGAYEQYF. The CDR3, as DNA: TGTGCCAGTAGTATCTGGGGCGCGGGAGCATACGAGCAGTACTTC.

V gene TRBV27 combines with J gene TRBJ1-2, with D perhaps TRBD1 (5 bases). The CDR3 loop spans 12 amino acids. Per the germline V gene, CDR1 is MNHEY and CDR2 is SMNVEV (reference sequence). Trimming took off 3 bases at V and 8 bases at J, with 10 bases between the two ends. The DNA for the CDR3 is TGTGCCAGCAGTTTTTTGGGGGGAGGCTACACCTTC. Its protein product is CASSFLGGGYTF.

This chain links TRBV4-1 with TRBJ1-4; TRBD1 is a possible D gene (5 bases). There are 18 residues in the CDR3. Germline CDR1 reads MGHRA; CDR2 reads YSYEKL. Trimming took 0 bases from V and 4 from J, leaving 18 bases between them. In DNA form, the CDR3 reads TGCGCCAGCAGCCAAGATTTCATGAGGTGGGGGGTTAATGAAAAACTGTTTTTT. This gives the protein CASSQDFMRWGVNEKLFF.

The chain couples TRBV2 to TRBJ2-7, with 8 bases aligning to TRBD2. The CDR3 loop spans 13 amino acids. The germline V gene has CDR1 SNHLY and CDR2 FYNNEI. The V segment lost 11 bases and the J segment 6 bases; nucleotides outside the gene matches: 12. CDR3 sequence: CASLEAGAAEQYF. The CDR3 nucleotides read TGTGCCTCCTTAGAAGCGGGAGCGGCCGAGCAGTACTTC. Based on the CDR3 plus reference TRBV2 and TRBJ2-7, the full variable domain is EPEVTQTPSHQVTQMGQEVILRCVPISNHLYFYWYRQILGQKVEFLVSFYNNEISEKSEIFDDQFSVERPDGSNFTLKIRSTKLEDSAMYFCASLEAGAAEQYFGPGTRLTVT.

CDR3 sequence (DNA): TGTGCCAGCAGCTTTGGCGGGAGATACGAGCAGTACTTC. Protein sequence: CASSFGGRYEQYF. V is TRBV7-2 and J is TRBJ2-7; 7 bases map to TRBD2. Trimming took 3 bases from V and 4 from J; bases not matched to a gene: 3. Germline CDR1 and CDR2: SGHTA and FQGNSA. This CDR3 has 13 residues. The whole variable domain, filled in from reference TRBV7-2 and TRBJ2-7, reads GAGVSQSPSNKVTEKGKDVELRCDPISGHTALYWYRQSLGQGLEFLIYFQGNSAPDKSGLPSDRFSAERTGGSVSTLTIQRTQQEDSAVYLCASSFGGRYEQYFGPGTRLTVT.

The rearrangement joins TRBV4-2 to TRBJ2-1; D may be TRBD1 (6 bases). Germline V gene data show CDR1 as LGHNA and CDR2 as YNFKEQ. V was shortened by 2 bases and J by 5 bases, with 7 bases between the two germline ends. The CDR3 consists of 13 residues. DNA for the CDR3: TGTGCCAGCAGCCAAACAGGGAACAATGAGCAGTTCTTC. Protein: CASSQTGNNEQFF.